This paragraph reports one T cell receptor beta chain. The data derive from a study of CD8 T cells in Susac syndrome. Treatment-naive patients with stable or active relapsing-remitting disease were the multiple sclerosis controls. FACS was used to enrich TEMRA cells, whereas the CD8+ and CD4+ T cells were obtained by negative isolation. The CDR3 is made up of 19 amino acids. V gave up 5 bases and J gave up 0 bases, with 20 bases separating them. Germline-derived CDR1 and CDR2 are SEHNR and FQNEAQ (reference sequence). When the RNA was reverse transcribed, random hexamers were used with an input of about 0.5 to 1 ug. immunoSEQ multiplex PCR amplified TCR beta CDR3 across 54 Vbeta, 13 Jbeta. TCRdb redid the calling of the immunoSEQ multiplex PCR reads with MiXCR, one entry per CDR3 protein. Among approximately 180,000 distinct CDR3 sequences, over 85% were seen once, and the ten largest hold roughly 0.1%.

The receptor comes from a human donor with multiple sclerosis. The sample was CD4+ T cells from PBMCs. The chain couples TRBV7-9 to TRBJ1-6; D perhaps matches TRBD1 (6 bases). The CDR3 DNA follows: TGTGCCAGCAGCCGGTCGGGGGGGGCGATCAGCTCCTATAATTCACCCCTCCACTTT. It translates to CASSRSGGAISSYNSPLHF.